Listed below are T cell receptor beta chains from one sample, sequenced in a study of blood T cell repertoires in COVID-19. Some clones are missing from TCRdb's copy, which holds only in-frame ones; the method was immunoSEQ multiplex PCR. The table records fewer than 200,000 clones, 83% of them present only once. Sequencing used PBMCs or T cells enriched from blood (not recorded which). The receptors come from a woman between 50 and 59 years old who had recovered from COVID-19. Both conserved end residues are part of each CDR3. The D gene is left open where the match is weak. Some rows have no size entry. The others give once, few or many, or a class for an expanded clone.

v_call	d_call	j_call	clone_size	cdr3_nt	cdr3_aa
TRBV6-1	TRBD1	TRBJ2-3	.	TGTGCCAGCAGTGAAGACTATGGGACAGCCCCTCGCACAGATACGCAGTATTTT	CASSEDYGTAPRTDTQYF
TRBV20-1	.	TRBJ2-3	.	TGCAGTGCTAGTTTAGGGGGTGATACGCAGTATTTT	CSASLGGDTQYF
TRBV6-5	.	TRBJ2-6	.	TGTGCCAGCAGTTACTCCCTAGCTGGGGCCAACGTCCTGACTTTC	CASSYSLAGANVLTF
TRBV2	.	TRBJ2-2	.	TGTGCCAGCAGTTGGCAACGAGGCACCGGGGAGCTGTTTTTT	CASSWQRGTGELFF
TRBV3-1/TRBV3-2	TRBD2	TRBJ2-2	.	TGTGCCAGCAGCCACAAACTAGCGGGGGGGCCTGCGAACACCGGGGAGCTGTTTTTT	CASSHKLAGGPANTGELFF
TRBV7-8	.	TRBJ1-5	.	TGTGCCAGCAGCTTATACGAGAGCTTCAATCAGCCCCAGCATTTT	CASSLYESFNQPQHF
TRBV7-9	.	TRBJ1-1	.	TGTGCCAGCAGCTTACAACAGGGTGCCCTTGAAGCTTTCTTT	CASSLQQGALEAFF
TRBV5-4	TRBD2	TRBJ2-5	.	TGTGCCAGCAGCTTGTCCTCCCGGCTAGCGGTCCAAGAGACCCAGTACTTC	CASSLSSRLAVQETQYF
TRBV19	TRBD2	TRBJ2-5	.	TGTGCCAGTAGTATTTTCGGGGGGGTTGAGGAGACCCAGTACTTC	CASSIFGGVEETQYF
TRBV11-3	TRBD1	TRBJ2-1	.	TGTGCCAGCAGCTCAAAACGACAGGGGGGCTCCTACAATGAGCAGTTCTTC	CASSSKRQGGSYNEQFF
TRBV6-5	TRBD1	TRBJ1-4	.	TGTGCCAGCAGTTACTTCATGGGGGACAGGAATGAAAAACTGTTTTTT	CASSYFMGDRNEKLFF
TRBV24-1	TRBD2	TRBJ2-1	.	TGTGCCACCAGTGATTACGGACTAGCGGGGGATCAAAGCTCCTACAATGAGCAGTTCTTC	CATSDYGLAGDQSSYNEQFF
TRBV6-5	TRBD1	TRBJ1-2	.	TGTGCCAGCAGTTACTCGGACAGGGGGCTATATGGCTACACCTTC	CASSYSDRGLYGYTF
TRBV27	.	TRBJ1-5	.	TGTGCCAGCAGTTTTGGGGGGGGGCCCCAGCCCCAGCATTTT	CASSFGGGPQPQHF
TRBV25-1	.	TRBJ2-2	.	TGTGCCAGCAGTGAATTACGGCCAGGGAAAGACACCGGGGAGCTGTTTTTT	CASSELRPGKDTGELFF
TRBV6-1	TRBD1	TRBJ1-3	.	TGTGCCAGCAGTGTCGTAGCGAACAGGGGTGTTATAAACACCATATATTTT	CASSVVANRGVINTIYF
TRBV5-6	.	TRBJ1-6	.	TGTGCCAGCAGCCCCCAGGGAAATAATTCACCCCTCCACTTT	CASSPQGNNSPLHF
TRBV28	.	TRBJ1-5	.	TGTGCCAGCAGTTTGGGCCAGCCCCAGCATTTT	CASSLGQPQHF
TRBV11-2	.	TRBJ1-2	.	TGTGCCAGCAGCTTAGATTCGGGGAACTATGGCTACACCTTC	CASSLDSGNYGYTF
TRBV21-1	.	TRBJ1-4	.	TGTCCCGGCGGGCTCTGTGAAAAACTGTTTTTT	CPGGLCEKLFF
TRBV28	TRBD2	TRBJ2-4	.	TGTGCCAGCAGTTTTCCTGGGGGGAGGGCCAAGTACTTC	CASSFPGGRAKYF
TRBV15	.	TRBJ1-4	.	TGTGCCACCAGCAGAGATTCACGGGGGAATGAAAAACTGTTTTTT	CATSRDSRGNEKLFF
TRBV12-3/TRBV12-4	.	TRBJ1-5	few	TGTGCCAGCAGTTTATCACCAGGGGCCCAGCATTTT	CASSLSPGAQHF
TRBV27	.	TRBJ1-6	.	TGTGCCAGCAGTCCCACTACAGGGTTAGGTAATTCACCCCTCCACTTT	CASSPTTGLGNSPLHF